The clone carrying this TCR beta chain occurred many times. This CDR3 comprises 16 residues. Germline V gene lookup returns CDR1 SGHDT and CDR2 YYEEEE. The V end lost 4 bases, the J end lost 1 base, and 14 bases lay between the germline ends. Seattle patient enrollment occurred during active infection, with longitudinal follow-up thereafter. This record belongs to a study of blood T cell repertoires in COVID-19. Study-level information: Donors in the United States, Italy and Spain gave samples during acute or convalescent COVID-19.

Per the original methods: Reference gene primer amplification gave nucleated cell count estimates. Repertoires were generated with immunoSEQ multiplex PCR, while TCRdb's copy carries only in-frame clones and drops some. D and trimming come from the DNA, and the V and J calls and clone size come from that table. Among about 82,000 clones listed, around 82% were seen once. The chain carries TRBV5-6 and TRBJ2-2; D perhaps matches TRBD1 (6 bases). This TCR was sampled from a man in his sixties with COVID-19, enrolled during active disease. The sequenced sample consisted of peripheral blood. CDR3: CASSAPTGVNTGELFF. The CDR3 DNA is TGTGCCAGCAGCGCCCCGACAGGCGTGAACACCGGGGAGCTGTTTTTT. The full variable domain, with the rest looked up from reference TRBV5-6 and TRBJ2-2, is DAGVTQSPTHLIKTRGQQVTLRCSPKSGHDTVSWYQQALGQGPQFIFQYYEEEERQRGNFPDRFSGHQFPNYSSELNVNALLLGDSALYLCASSAPTGVNTGELFFGEGSRLTVL.